Listed here is a single T cell receptor (beta chain). Antigen specificity is unknown. The record originates from a study of T cells in tuberculosis. The overall study: Sequenced TCRs come from CD1B-GMM tetramer-binding T cells. Study observations and caveats: Active tuberculosis TCR-alpha repertoires lay closer to GMM-specific TCRs than IGRA-negative controls, suggesting clonal expansion. Using the GMM-specific repertoire gave under 90% accuracy versus 60% to 70% with motifs.

V lost 0 bases to trimming and J lost 2 bases, with 9 bases between them. The CDR3 loop spans 15 amino acids. Per the germline V gene, CDR1 is MGHRA and CDR2 is YSYEKL. Described time point: new active TB diagnosis, blood taken before or within 7 days of starting treatment. Profiling relied on immunoSEQ multiplex PCR, and the TCRdb table lists in-frame clones only, not all of them. The table shows 40,000 or so clones, with roughly 95% occurring only once. The sequences come from PBMCs, collected at tuberculosis diagnosis. This sequence originates from an adult with tuberculosis. This sequence joins TRBV4-1 and TRBJ2-3; no clear D. DNA of the CDR3: TGCGCCAGCAGCCAAGAATTACAATTCACAGATACGCAGTATTTT. Its translation: CASSQELQFTDTQYF.